This T cell receptor (beta chain) derives from a study of T cells in tuberculosis. Overall study context: The T cells targeted glucose monomycolate, a mycobacterial lipid, via CD1B.

V lost 0 bases to trimming and J lost 1 base, with 6 bases between them. The CDR3 covers 14 residues. Germline-derived CDR1 and CDR2 are MNHEY and SMNVEV (reference sequence). The table came from immunoSEQ multiplex PCR; TCRdb's copy has only in-frame clones and leaves some out. The data show 30,000 to 35,000 clones, with roughly 90% seen just once and around 2.2% held by the top ten. Sequences were obtained from PBMCs. V usage is TRBV27 and J usage is TRBJ1-1; the D gene is possibly TRBD1 (5 bases). The TCR originated in a donor aged 5 to 30 with latent tuberculosis or without tuberculosis infection. CDR3 bases: TGTGCCAGCAGTTTATCGGGGCCGAACACTGAAGCTTTCTTT. Translated, it gives CASSLSGPNTEAFF.